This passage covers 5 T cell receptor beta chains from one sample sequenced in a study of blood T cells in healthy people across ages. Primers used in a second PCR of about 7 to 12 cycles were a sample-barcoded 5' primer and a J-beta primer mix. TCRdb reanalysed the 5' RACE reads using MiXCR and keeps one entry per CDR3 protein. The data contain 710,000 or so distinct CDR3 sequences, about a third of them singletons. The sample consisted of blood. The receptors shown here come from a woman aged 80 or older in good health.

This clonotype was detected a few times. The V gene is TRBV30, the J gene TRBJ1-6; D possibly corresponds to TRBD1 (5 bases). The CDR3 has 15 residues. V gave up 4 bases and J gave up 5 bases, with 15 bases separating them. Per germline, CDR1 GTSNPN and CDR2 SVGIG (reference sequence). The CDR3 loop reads CAWTIGTLNNSPLHF. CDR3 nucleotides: TGTGCCTGGACCATTGGGACGCTGAATAATTCACCCCTCCACTTT.

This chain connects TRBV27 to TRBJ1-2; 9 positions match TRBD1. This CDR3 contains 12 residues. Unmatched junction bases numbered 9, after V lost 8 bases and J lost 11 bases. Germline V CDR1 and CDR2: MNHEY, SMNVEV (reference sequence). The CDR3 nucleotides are TGTGCCAGCCGCCCGGGACAGGGAAGGTACACCTTC. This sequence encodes CASRPGQGRYTF.

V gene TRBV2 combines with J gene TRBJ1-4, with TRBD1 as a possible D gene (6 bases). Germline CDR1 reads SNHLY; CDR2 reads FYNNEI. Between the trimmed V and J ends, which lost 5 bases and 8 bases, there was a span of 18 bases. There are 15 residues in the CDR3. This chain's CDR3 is CASSPGGGAREKLFF. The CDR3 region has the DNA TGTGCCAGCAGTCCTGGTGGGGGGGCGCGAGAAAAACTGTTTTTT. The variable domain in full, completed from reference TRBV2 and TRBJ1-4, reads EPEVTQTPSHQVTQMGQEVILRCVPISNHLYFYWYRQILGQKVEFLVSFYNNEISEKSEIFDDQFSVERPDGSNFTLKIRSTKLEDSAMYFCASSPGGGAREKLFFGSGTQLSVL.

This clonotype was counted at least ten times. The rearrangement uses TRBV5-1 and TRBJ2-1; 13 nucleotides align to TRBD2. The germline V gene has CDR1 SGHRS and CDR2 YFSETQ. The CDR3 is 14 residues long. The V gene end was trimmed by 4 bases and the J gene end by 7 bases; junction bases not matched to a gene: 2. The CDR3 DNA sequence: TGCGCCAGCAGCAAGGGACTAGCGGGGAATGAGCAGTTCTTC. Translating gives CASSKGLAGNEQFF.

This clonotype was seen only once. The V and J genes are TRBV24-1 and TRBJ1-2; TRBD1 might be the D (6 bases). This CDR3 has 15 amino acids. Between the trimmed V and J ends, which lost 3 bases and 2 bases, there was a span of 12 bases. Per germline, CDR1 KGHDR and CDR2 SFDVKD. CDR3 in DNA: TGTGCCACCAGTGATACGAAGGGACAAAACTATGGCTACACCTTC. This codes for CATSDTKGQNYGYTF.